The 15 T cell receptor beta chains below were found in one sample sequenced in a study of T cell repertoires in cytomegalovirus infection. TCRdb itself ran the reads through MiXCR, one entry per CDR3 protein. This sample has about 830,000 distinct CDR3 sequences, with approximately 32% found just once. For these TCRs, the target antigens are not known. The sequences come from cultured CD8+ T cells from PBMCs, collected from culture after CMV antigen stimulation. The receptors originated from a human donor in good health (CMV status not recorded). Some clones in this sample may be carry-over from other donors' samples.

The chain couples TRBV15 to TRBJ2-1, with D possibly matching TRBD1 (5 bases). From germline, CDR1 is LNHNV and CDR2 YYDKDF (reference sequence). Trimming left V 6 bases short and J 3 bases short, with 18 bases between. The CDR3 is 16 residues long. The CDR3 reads CATSDQGLLVYNEQFF. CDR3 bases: TGTGCCACCAGTGACCAGGGTCTTTTGGTCTACAATGAGCAGTTCTTC.

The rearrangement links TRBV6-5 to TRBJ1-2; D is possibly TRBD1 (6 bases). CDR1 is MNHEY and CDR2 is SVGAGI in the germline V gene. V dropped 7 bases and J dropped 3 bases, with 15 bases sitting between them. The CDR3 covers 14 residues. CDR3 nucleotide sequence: TGTGCCAGCATCCAACAGGGATTTTACTATGGCTACACCTTC. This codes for CASIQQGFYYGYTF.

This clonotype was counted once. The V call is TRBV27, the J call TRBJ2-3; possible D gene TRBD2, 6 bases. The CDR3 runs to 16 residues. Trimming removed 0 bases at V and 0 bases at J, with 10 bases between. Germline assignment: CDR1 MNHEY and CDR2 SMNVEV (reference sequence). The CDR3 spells CASSLSLRGSTDTQYF. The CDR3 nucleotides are TGTGCCAGCAGTTTATCGTTGCGGGGTAGCACAGATACGCAGTATTTT.

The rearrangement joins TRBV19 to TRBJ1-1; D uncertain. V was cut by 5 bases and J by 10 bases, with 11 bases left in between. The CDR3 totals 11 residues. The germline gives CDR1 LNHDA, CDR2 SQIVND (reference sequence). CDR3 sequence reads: CASSGGPSAFF. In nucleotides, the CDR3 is TGTGCCAGTAGTGGCGGACCTTCAGCTTTCTTT.

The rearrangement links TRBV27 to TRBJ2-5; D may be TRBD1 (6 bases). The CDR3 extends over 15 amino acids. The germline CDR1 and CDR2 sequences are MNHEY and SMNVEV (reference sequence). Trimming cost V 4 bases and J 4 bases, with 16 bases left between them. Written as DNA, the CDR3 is TGTGCCAGCAGTTATGGATCAGGGGCTGGAGAGACCCAGTACTTC. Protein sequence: CASSYGSGAGETQYF.

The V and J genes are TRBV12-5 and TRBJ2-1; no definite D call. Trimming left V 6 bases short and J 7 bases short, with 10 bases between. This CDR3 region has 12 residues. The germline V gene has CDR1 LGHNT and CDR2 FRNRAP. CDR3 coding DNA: TGTGCTAGTGGGGTGATAGTGAATGAGCAGTTCTTC. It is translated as CASGVIVNEQFF. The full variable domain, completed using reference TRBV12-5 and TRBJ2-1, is DARVTQTPRHKVTEMGQEVTMRCQPILGHNTVFWYRQTMMQGLELLAYFRNRAPLDDSGMPKDRFSAEMPDATLATLKIQPSEPRDSAVYFCASGVIVNEQFFGPGTRLTVL.

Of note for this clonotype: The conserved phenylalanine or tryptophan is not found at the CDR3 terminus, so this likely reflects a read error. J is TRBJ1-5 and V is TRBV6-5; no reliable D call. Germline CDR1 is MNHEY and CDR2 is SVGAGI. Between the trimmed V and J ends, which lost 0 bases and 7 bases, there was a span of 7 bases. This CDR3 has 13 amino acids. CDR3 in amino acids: CASSYSVGQPQHS. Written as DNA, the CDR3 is TGTGCCAGCAGTTACTCGGTGGGCCAGCCCCAGCATTCT.

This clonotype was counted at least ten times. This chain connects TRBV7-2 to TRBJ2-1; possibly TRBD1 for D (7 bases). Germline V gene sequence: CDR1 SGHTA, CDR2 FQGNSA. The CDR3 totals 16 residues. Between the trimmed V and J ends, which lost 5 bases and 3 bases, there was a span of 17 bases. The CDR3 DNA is TGTGCCAGCAGCCCCGGAGGAGGGGGCCACTACAATGAGCAGTTCTTC. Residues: CASSPGGGGHYNEQFF.

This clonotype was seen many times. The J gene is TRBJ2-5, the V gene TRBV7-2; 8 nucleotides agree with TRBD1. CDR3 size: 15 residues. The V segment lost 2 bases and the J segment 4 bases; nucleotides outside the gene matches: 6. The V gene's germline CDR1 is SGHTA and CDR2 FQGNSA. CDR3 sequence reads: CASSLRTGIGETQYF. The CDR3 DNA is TGTGCCAGCAGCTTACGGACAGGGATTGGAGAGACCCAGTACTTC.

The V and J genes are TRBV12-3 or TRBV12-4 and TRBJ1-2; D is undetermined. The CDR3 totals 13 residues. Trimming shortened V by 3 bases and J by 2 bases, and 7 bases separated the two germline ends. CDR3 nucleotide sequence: TGTGCCAGCAGTTTCCAGAGAAACTATGGCTACACCTTC. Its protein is CASSFQRNYGYTF.

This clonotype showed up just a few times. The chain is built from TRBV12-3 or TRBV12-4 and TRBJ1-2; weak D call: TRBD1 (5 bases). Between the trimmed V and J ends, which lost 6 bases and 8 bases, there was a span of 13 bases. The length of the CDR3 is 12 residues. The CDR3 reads CASSGGFWGYTF. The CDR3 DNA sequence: TGTGCCAGCAGCGGGGGATTTTGGGGCTACACCTTC.

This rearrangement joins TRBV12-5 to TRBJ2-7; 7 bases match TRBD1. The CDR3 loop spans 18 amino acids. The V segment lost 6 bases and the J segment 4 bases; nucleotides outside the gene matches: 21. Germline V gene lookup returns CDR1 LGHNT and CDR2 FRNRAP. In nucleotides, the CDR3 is TGTGCTAGTGGCACCGTCACCTCGACAGGGAATCGTAGGTACGAGCAGTACGTC. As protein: CASGTVTSTGNRRYEQYV.

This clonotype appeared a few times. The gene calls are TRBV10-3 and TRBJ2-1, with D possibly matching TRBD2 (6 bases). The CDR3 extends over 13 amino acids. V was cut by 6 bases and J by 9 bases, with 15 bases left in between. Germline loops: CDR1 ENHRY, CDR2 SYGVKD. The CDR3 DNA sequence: TGTGCCATCAGGTCGGAGGGGTGGGGTGAGCAGTTCTTC. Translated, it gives CAIRSEGWGEQFF.

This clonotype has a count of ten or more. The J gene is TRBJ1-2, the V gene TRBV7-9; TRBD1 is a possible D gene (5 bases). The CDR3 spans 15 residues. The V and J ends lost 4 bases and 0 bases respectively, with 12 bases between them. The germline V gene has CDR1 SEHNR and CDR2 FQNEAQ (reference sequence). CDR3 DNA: TGTGCCAGCAGCTCAGGGACCCCGACTAACTATGGCTACACCTTC. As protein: CASSSGTPTNYGYTF.

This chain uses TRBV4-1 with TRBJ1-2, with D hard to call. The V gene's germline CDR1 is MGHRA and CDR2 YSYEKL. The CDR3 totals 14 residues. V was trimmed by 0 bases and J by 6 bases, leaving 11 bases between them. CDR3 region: CASSQDPGGNGYTF. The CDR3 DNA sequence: TGCGCCAGCAGCCAAGATCCAGGCGGGAATGGCTACACCTTC.